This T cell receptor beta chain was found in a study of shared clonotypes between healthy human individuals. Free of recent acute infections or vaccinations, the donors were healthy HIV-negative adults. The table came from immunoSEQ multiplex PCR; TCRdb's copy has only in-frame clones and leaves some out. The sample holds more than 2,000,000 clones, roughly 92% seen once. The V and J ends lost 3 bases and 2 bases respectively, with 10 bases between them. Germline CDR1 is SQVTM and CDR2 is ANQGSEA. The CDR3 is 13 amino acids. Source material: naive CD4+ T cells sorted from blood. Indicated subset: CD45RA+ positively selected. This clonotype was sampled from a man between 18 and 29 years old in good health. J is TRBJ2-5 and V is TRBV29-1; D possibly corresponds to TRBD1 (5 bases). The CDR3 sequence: CSVEKGIQETQYF. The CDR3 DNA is TGCAGCGTTGAGAAGGGGATTCAAGAGACCCAGTACTTC.